In this sample, the clone carrying this T cell receptor beta chain turned up many times. No antigen is known for it. This record belongs to a study of prognosis after radiotherapy for stage I lung cancer. Across the study: The non-small cell lung cancer patients were all regarded as unsuitable for surgery on medical grounds. Radiotherapy: SBRT, 3 to 5 fractions, biologically effective dose at least 100 Gy.

From genomic DNA, two-round multiplex PCR was used to amplify TCR beta CDR3. TRBV and TRBJ genes each had their own specific primers in first-round PCR. TCRdb fed the multiplex PCR reads into MiXCR, producing one record per CDR3 protein. The data contain some 39,000 distinct CDR3 sequences, roughly a quarter of them singletons. Study observations and caveats: Lower post-radiation Shannon entropy was seen in patients who went on to develop distant metastases.

Germline trimming cut 6 bases from V and 2 bases from J; bases unmatched to any gene: 10. CDR1 and CDR2 from the germline V gene are MDHEN and SYDVKM. The CDR3 has 15 residues. Free of prior chemotherapy, radiotherapy and other malignancies, all of the patients were also node-negative on CT and PET/CT. The clonotype was recovered from a donor aged 50 or older with non-small cell lung cancer. The chain uses TRBV28 and TRBJ2-7; 7 nucleotides align to TRBD1. Sequencing was performed on PBMCs, taken before or after stereotactic body radiation therapy (not recorded which). This CDR3 is CASRPTGTATYEQYF. The CDR3 DNA is TGTGCCAGCAGACCAACCGGGACAGCAACCTACGAGCAGTACTTC.